This is a list of T cell receptor beta chains from one sample in a study of identical twins. TCRdb analysed the 5' RACE reads with MiXCR anew, one entry per CDR3 protein. The sample carries some 690,000 distinct CDR3 sequences, about 20% recorded once. This same sample was also part of a study on T cells expressing NK-cell markers.

Specimen: PBMCs. The receptors shown here come from a woman under 30 in good health. Each CDR3 is given with its conserved first and last residue. The D gene is left open where the match is weak. Some rows have no size entry. The others give once, few or many, or a class for an expanded clone.

D: .; size: .; V: TRBV20-1; J: TRBJ2-2; DNA: TGCAGTGCTACTCGATGGCGGGCCGGGGAGCTGTTTTTT; CDR3: CSATRWRAGELFF
D: .; size: many; V: TRBV29-1; J: TRBJ2-7; DNA: TGCAGCGTTGAAAGGGAGCCCATGGGACAGTACTTC; CDR3: CSVEREPMGQYF
D: TRBD2; size: once; V: TRBV6-2/TRBV6-3; J: TRBJ2-7; DNA: TGTGCCTGCCGACTAGCGGGAGTCTACGAGCAGTACTTC; CDR3: CACRLAGVYEQYF
D: .; size: .; V: TRBV20-1; J: TRBJ1-5; DNA: TGCAGTGCTAGAGAGGGGGCTAGCAATCAGCCCCAGCATTTT; CDR3: CSAREGASNQPQHF
D: .; size: few; V: TRBV29-1; J: TRBJ2-1; DNA: TGCAGCGTGATGGGCTGGGGGCAGTCCTACAATGAGCAGTTCTTC; CDR3: CSVMGWGQSYNEQFF
D: .; size: few; V: TRBV6-2/TRBV6-3; J: TRBJ2-1; DNA: TGTGCCAGCAGTTGGGGGGACCGATACAATGAGCAGTTCTTC; CDR3: CASSWGDRYNEQFF
D: TRBD1; size: many; V: TRBV20-1; J: TRBJ1-4; DNA: TGCAGTGCTAGGACAGGGAAGGGAGAAAAACTGTTTTTT; CDR3: CSARTGKGEKLFF
D: .; size: few; V: TRBV20-1; J: TRBJ1-2; DNA: TGCAGTGCTAGAACGGGACGACTAGATGGCTACACCTTC; CDR3: CSARTGRLDGYTF
D: TRBD2; size: .; V: TRBV7-8; J: TRBJ2-3; DNA: TGTGCCAGCAGCTTACCGGGGGGGCTGACAGATACGCAGTATTTT; CDR3: CASSLPGGLTDTQYF
D: .; size: .; V: TRBV9; J: TRBJ2-1; DNA: TGTGCCAGCAGCGTAGGAGGACTGGTAAATGAGCAGTTCTTC; CDR3: CASSVGGLVNEQFF
D: TRBD2; size: .; V: TRBV6-1; J: TRBJ2-4; DNA: TGTGCCAGCAGTAGTGTCGGGGGAGGGAAAAACATTCAGTACTTC; CDR3: CASSSVGGGKNIQYF
D: TRBD1; size: .; V: TRBV5-1; J: TRBJ1-4; DNA: TGCGCCAGCGCCGGGACAGCTAATGAAAAACTGTTTTTT; CDR3: CASAGTANEKLFF
D: .; size: .; V: TRBV6-1; J: TRBJ2-2; DNA: TGTGCCAGCAGTGGCGCGGTGACAGCAAACACCGGGGAGCTGTTTTTT; CDR3: CASSGAVTANTGELFF
D: .; size: few; V: TRBV20-1; J: TRBJ2-1; DNA: TGCAGTGCTAGAGATCCCCCCAAGGAGGTTACCTTC; CDR3: CSARDPPKEVTF
D: .; size: .; V: TRBV6-5; J: TRBJ1-2; DNA: TGTGCCAGCAGTTACGTCCAGAACTATGGCTACACCTTC; CDR3: CASSYVQNYGYTF
D: .; size: few; V: TRBV20-1; J: TRBJ1-2; DNA: TGCAGTGCTAAGGGGAGTCAGAGATTTTATGGCTACACCTTC; CDR3: CSAKGSQRFYGYTF
D: .; size: .; V: TRBV30; J: TRBJ2-4; DNA: TGTGCCTGGAGCCTCTCGACAGGAAACATTCAGTACTTC; CDR3: CAWSLSTGNIQYF
D: .; size: .; V: TRBV27; J: TRBJ1-2; DNA: TGTGCCAGCCCCCTGGGCCAACACTACTATGGCTACACCTTC; CDR3: CASPLGQHYYGYTF
D: TRBD2; size: many; V: TRBV7-3; J: TRBJ2-7; DNA: TGTGCCAGCAGCTCTTATAGCGGGGGCCCCTACGAGCAGTACTTC; CDR3: CASSSYSGGPYEQYF
D: TRBD2; size: few; V: TRBV5-5; J: TRBJ2-3; DNA: TGTGCCAGCAGCTCGGGACTAGCGGGGAACACAGATACGCAGTATTTT; CDR3: CASSSGLAGNTDTQYF
D: TRBD2; size: few; V: TRBV12-3/TRBV12-4; J: TRBJ2-3; DNA: TGTGCCAGCAGCCCCGCTGCGGGAGCAGATACGCAGTATTTT; CDR3: CASSPAAGADTQYF
D: TRBD1; size: few; V: TRBV6-1; J: TRBJ2-1; DNA: TGTGCCAGCATACCGAGACAGGGTCTGGGACAGTTCTTC; CDR3: CASIPRQGLGQFF
D: .; size: many; V: TRBV29-1; J: TRBJ1-1; DNA: TGCAGCGTTGTCTTTCCGGGGGACACTGAAGCTTTCTTT; CDR3: CSVVFPGDTEAFF
D: TRBD2; size: .; V: TRBV7-9; J: TRBJ2-1; DNA: TGTGCCAGCAGCACTAGCGGGAAAGCCAATGAGCAGTTCTTC; CDR3: CASSTSGKANEQFF
D: .; size: few; V: TRBV24-1; J: TRBJ2-3; DNA: TGTGCCACCAGTGATTCTCCCGGGACGCCAGCTAGCACAGATACGCAGTATTTT; CDR3: CATSDSPGTPASTDTQYF
D: TRBD2; size: many; V: TRBV20-1; J: TRBJ2-2; DNA: TGCAGTGCCCGACTAGCGGGGGCTGGGGAGCTGTTTTTT; CDR3: CSARLAGAGELFF
D: .; size: few; V: TRBV20-1; J: TRBJ2-5; DNA: TGCAGTGCTAGAGAGGGTAGCGGAATACAAGAGACCCAGTACTTC; CDR3: CSAREGSGIQETQYF
D: .; size: .; V: TRBV25-1; J: TRBJ1-1; DNA: TGTGCCAGCAGTGCCACGGGGGCACGGAACACTGAAGCTTTCTTT; CDR3: CASSATGARNTEAFF
D: .; size: .; V: TRBV6-4; J: TRBJ2-2; DNA: TGTGCCAGCAGTGAAGGGTCAGACACCGGGGAGCTGTTTTTT; CDR3: CASSEGSDTGELFF
D: TRBD2; size: few; V: TRBV5-5; J: TRBJ2-1; DNA: TGTGCCAGCAGCCCGACCGGGGGGACTACCTCCTACAATGAGCAGTTCTTC; CDR3: CASSPTGGTTSYNEQFF
D: TRBD2; size: .; V: TRBV5-1; J: TRBJ2-3; DNA: TGCGCCAGCAGCCCCGGACTAGCGGGGGCCACAGATACGCAGTATTTT; CDR3: CASSPGLAGATDTQYF
D: .; size: many; V: TRBV7-9; J: TRBJ2-3; DNA: TGTGCCAGCTCCTTGGAGAATACGCAGTATTTT; CDR3: CASSLENTQYF
D: .; size: .; V: TRBV27; J: TRBJ1-1; DNA: TGTGCCAGCAACGCGGGTTACGGGGCATTAAAGGACACTGAAGCTTTCTTT; CDR3: CASNAGYGALKDTEAFF
D: .; size: .; V: TRBV11-3; J: TRBJ1-3; DNA: TGTGCCAGCAGCTTTGGGGGTCCAACAGGAAACACCATATATTTT; CDR3: CASSFGGPTGNTIYF
D: TRBD2; size: few; V: TRBV6-1; J: TRBJ2-3; DNA: TGTGCCAGCAATCCTAGCGGGGGAGCAGATACGCAGTATTTT; CDR3: CASNPSGGADTQYF
D: .; size: many; V: TRBV20-1; J: TRBJ2-7; DNA: TGCAGTGCTAGAGATGGCCGAACCTTCTACGAGCAGTACTTC; CDR3: CSARDGRTFYEQYF
D: .; size: .; V: TRBV6-5; J: TRBJ1-4; DNA: TGTGCCAGCAGTAGAACGGGGGCGAAACTGTTTTTT; CDR3: CASSRTGAKLFF
D: TRBD2; size: .; V: TRBV7-8; J: TRBJ2-1; DNA: TGTGCCAGCAGCTTACCCCGACTAGCGGGAAGGGGTGAGCAGTTCTTC; CDR3: CASSLPRLAGRGEQFF
D: .; size: .; V: TRBV25-1; J: TRBJ2-1; DNA: TGTGCCAGCACGAGGGACGGTAGCTCCTACAATGAGCAGTTCTTC; CDR3: CASTRDGSSYNEQFF
D: .; size: few; V: TRBV4-2; J: TRBJ1-4; DNA: TGTGCCAGCAGCCAAGAGGACAGCCTTGCAACTAATGAAAAACTGTTTTTT; CDR3: CASSQEDSLATNEKLFF
D: .; size: .; V: TRBV6-5; J: TRBJ2-3; DNA: TGTGCCAGCAGTTACGATGGGGCGGATACGCAGTATTTT; CDR3: CASSYDGADTQYF
D: TRBD1; size: .; V: TRBV10-3; J: TRBJ1-2; DNA: TGTGCCATCAGTGAGAGGACAGGGGCTTATGGCTACACCTTC; CDR3: CAISERTGAYGYTF
D: .; size: .; V: TRBV5-5; J: TRBJ2-7; DNA: TGTGCCAGCAGCATCCCCGGTGGGGGGTACGAGCAGTACTTC; CDR3: CASSIPGGGYEQYF
D: TRBD2; size: .; V: TRBV9; J: TRBJ2-3; DNA: TGTGCCAGCAGCGCCACCACTTACCCGGGACTAGCGGGAGGCAGCACAGATACGCAGTATTTT; CDR3: CASSATTYPGLAGGSTDTQYF
D: .; size: few; V: TRBV7-3; J: TRBJ2-1; DNA: TGTGCCAGCAGCTTAAATCGGGGGGAGCAGTTCTTC; CDR3: CASSLNRGEQFF
D: TRBD1; size: few; V: TRBV12-3/TRBV12-4; J: TRBJ1-6; DNA: TGTGCCAGCAGTCAACAGGGGGCGAGATCACCCCTCCACTTT; CDR3: CASSQQGARSPLHF
D: TRBD1; size: few; V: TRBV29-1; J: TRBJ2-5; DNA: TGCAGCGTTGCGGGACAGGGGGACGAGACCCAGTACTTC; CDR3: CSVAGQGDETQYF
D: .; size: few; V: TRBV3-1; J: TRBJ2-2; DNA: TGTGCCAGCAGCCTCCACCCATACACCGGGGAGCTGTTTTTT; CDR3: CASSLHPYTGELFF
D: TRBD1; size: few; V: TRBV6-5; J: TRBJ2-1; DNA: TGTGCCAGCAGGTTACAGGGGGCGCACAATGAGCAGTTCTTC; CDR3: CASRLQGAHNEQFF
D: TRBD2; size: .; V: TRBV5-1; J: TRBJ2-5; DNA: TGCGCCAGCGAGCCGGGGACGGGGGGCCAAGAGACCCAGTACTTC; CDR3: CASEPGTGGQETQYF
D: .; size: .; V: TRBV6-1; J: TRBJ2-4; DNA: TGTGCCAGCAGCGGGACCTGGGGGGCTAGCCGAAACATTCAGTACTTC; CDR3: CASSGTWGASRNIQYF
D: TRBD1; size: many; V: TRBV20-1; J: TRBJ2-7; DNA: TGCAGTGCTACCCGCTGGGACAGTAAATACGAGCAGTACTTC; CDR3: CSATRWDSKYEQYF
D: TRBD1; size: few; V: TRBV7-9; J: TRBJ2-1; DNA: TGTGCCAGCAGCTCCGACAGGGGGCTCAACAATGAGCAGTTCTTC; CDR3: CASSSDRGLNNEQFF